The next 20 T cell receptor beta chains were all read from a single sample in a study of response to subunit inactivated influenza vaccine (dated by TCRdb to about 2018). Libraries came from RT-PCR. Sequenced using an Illumina HiSeq 2500. TCRdb redid the processing of the public reads, applying fastp at Q25 and MiXCR, and retained in-frame beta chains. Rows with a matching CDR3 protein are joined into one entry that keeps the most common DNA and genes. Across this sample there are a few hundred thousand distinct CDR3 sequences, with approximately 23% seen only once. The leading ten clones occupy 10% to 13% of the sample. The sample was PBMCs from blood, taken about 20 months after vaccination. Every receptor here comes from a man aged 45-69 years who received an inactivated influenza vaccine. Donor details come from another sample of the same person, matched by shared clones.

This clonotype has ten or more counts. The rearrangement links TRBV6-5 to TRBJ2-7, with D unclear. The CDR3 loop spans 15 amino acids. The V end was cut by 3 bases, the J end by 3 bases, with 15 bases between. Looked up from germline, CDR1 is MNHEY and CDR2 is SVGAGI. CDR3 sequence: CASSYLLSTDYEQYF. The CDR3 bases are TGTGCCAGCAGTTATTTACTGTCAACCGACTACGAGCAGTACTTC.

The chain links TRBV29-1 to TRBJ1-3; no clear D. The CDR3 totals 14 residues. CDR1 SQVTM and CDR2 ANQGSEA come from the germline V gene. V was shortened by 1 base and J by 4 bases, with 11 bases between the two germline ends. The CDR3 nucleotides read TGCAGCGTTGAAGGTCAGATTTGGGGAAACACCATATATTTT. Encoded protein: CSVEGQIWGNTIYF. Full variable domain (outside the CDR3, taken from reference TRBV29-1 and TRBJ1-3): SAVISQKPSRDICQRGTSLTIQCQVDSQVTMMFWYRQQPGQSLTLIATANQGSEATYESGFVIDKFPISRPNLTFSTLTVSNMSPEDSSIYLCSVEGQIWGNTIYFGEGSWLTVV.

The chain carries TRBV6-2 or TRBV6-3 and TRBJ2-1; 8 nucleotides agree with TRBD2. Germline CDR1 reads MNHEY; CDR2 reads SVGEGT. V lost 10 bases and J lost 4; bases outside the gene matches: 12. The CDR3 is 15 amino acids. The CDR3 bases are TGTGCCACCAAGTTAACGGGAGGGCCATACAATGAGCAGTTCTTC. Translated: CATKLTGGPYNEQFF.

This clonotype occurred many times. The V and J genes are TRBV6-1 and TRBJ1-1; 9 bases agree with TRBD1. The CDR3 is made up of 14 amino acids. CDR1 is MNHNS and CDR2 is SASEGT in the germline V gene. V lost 6 bases and J lost 0; bases outside the gene matches: 2. The CDR3 is CASRGTGMNTEAFF. The CDR3 DNA reads TGTGCCAGCAGGGGGACAGGGATGAACACTGAAGCTTTCTTT.

The rearrangement links TRBV4-3 to TRBJ1-1, with TRBD1 matching over 7 bases. Trimming removed 3 bases from V and 5 bases from J; junction bases left unmatched: 9. The CDR3 is made up of 15 amino acids. Germline-derived CDR1 and CDR2 are LGHNA and YSLEER. As DNA, the CDR3 is TGCGCCAGCAGCCAGACCGACAGGGCATGGACTGAAGCTTTCTTT. It encodes CASSQTDRAWTEAFF.

This clonotype was seen ten or more times. The J gene is TRBJ2-3, the V gene TRBV29-1; 10 positions agree with TRBD2. Germline V gene data show CDR1 as SQVTM and CDR2 as ANQGSEA. Trimming at V came to 7 bases and at J to 7 bases, leaving 14 bases not matched to a gene. The CDR3 runs to 15 residues. The CDR3 loop reads CSGYTSSGSLNTQYF. The CDR3 DNA is TGCAGCGGCTATACCTCTAGCGGGAGTTTGAATACGCAGTATTTT.

The chain links TRBV4-2 to TRBJ1-4, with TRBD1 matching 9 bases. The germline V gene has CDR1 LGHNA and CDR2 YNFKEQ. The CDR3 is made up of 16 amino acids. V was clipped by 1 base and J by 5 bases; unmatched bases: 5. The CDR3 here is CASSQGGQGGNEKLFF. The CDR3 DNA is TGTGCCAGCAGCCAAGGGGGACAGGGTGGAAATGAAAAACTGTTTTTT.

The chain is built from TRBV4-2 and TRBJ2-7; TRBD2 agrees at 9 bases. This CDR3 is 15 amino acids long. The trim removed 1 base at V and 3 bases at J, leaving 4 bases unmatched. Germline V gene data show CDR1 as LGHNA and CDR2 as YNFKEQ. In DNA, the CDR3 is TGTGCCAGCAGCCAAGTGAATAGCGGGGGCTACGAGCAGTACTTC. Protein sequence: CASSQVNSGGYEQYF.

The rearrangement links TRBV6-5 to TRBJ1-2; 7 nucleotides line up with TRBD1. The CDR3 has 17 residues. V was pared by 4 bases and J by 5 bases, with 16 bases of the junction left unmatched. Looked up from germline, CDR1 is MNHEY and CDR2 is SVGAGI. In DNA, the CDR3 is TGTGCCAGCAGTTTCGGTGGGATCGACAGGGTTGGGTATGGCTACACCTTC. This sequence encodes CASSFGGIDRVGYGYTF.

The V call is TRBV20-1, the J call TRBJ2-1, with TRBD2 matching 12 bases. The CDR3 sequence is 18 residues long. Germline loops: CDR1 DFQATT, CDR2 SNEGSKA (reference sequence). Trimming took 0 bases from V and 2 from J; bases not matched to a gene: 8. The CDR3 loop is CSARDPLAGGGAYNEQFF. In DNA, the CDR3 is TGCAGTGCTAGAGATCCACTAGCGGGAGGTGGGGCCTACAATGAGCAGTTCTTC.

A single count supports this clonotype. The junction shows a germline mismatch at one end, possibly a read error. This chain joins TRBV7-2 and TRBJ1-5; 7 bases are shared with TRBD1. The CDR3 loop spans 13 amino acids. Per the germline V gene, CDR1 is SGHTA and CDR2 is FQGNSA. CDR3 sequence (DNA): TGTGCCAGCAGCAATGACAGGGTTCAGCTCCAGCATTTT. Translation: CASSNDRVQLQHF. The full variable domain, with the rest looked up from reference TRBV7-2 and TRBJ1-5, is GAGVSQSPSNKVTEKGKDVELRCDPISGHTALYWYRQSLGQGLEFLIYFQGNSAPDKSGLPSDRFSAERTGGSVSTLTIQRTQQEDSAVYLCASSNDRVQLQHFGDGTRLSIL.

The genes are TRBV6-5 and TRBJ1-3; D is undetermined. The V gene lost 0 bases and the J gene lost 0 bases, with 18 bases spanning the gap. The V gene's germline CDR1 is MNHEY and CDR2 SVGAGI. There are 19 residues in the CDR3. DNA of the CDR3: TGTGCCAGCAGTTACTCCGGGGATGGCCAGGCGCTCTCTGGAAACACCATATATTTT. Its protein product is CASSYSGDGQALSGNTIYF.

This clonotype was counted at least ten times. The chain joins TRBV5-1 to TRBJ1-4, with D unclear. The V gene lost 0 bases and the J gene lost 0 bases, with 9 bases spanning the gap. Germline CDR1 is SGHRS and CDR2 is YFSETQ. This CDR3 comprises 16 residues. CDR3 in amino acids: CASSLAAVATNEKLFF. For the CDR3, the DNA is TGCGCCAGCAGCTTGGCCGCAGTTGCAACTAATGAAAAACTGTTTTTT.

The rearrangement links TRBV5-1 to TRBJ2-1; 8 bases align to TRBD1. This CDR3 comprises 15 residues. Germline V gene sequence: CDR1 SGHRS, CDR2 YFSETQ. With V trimmed by 0 bases and J by 6 bases, 5 bases remained unmatched. The CDR3 is CASSLEQGVGNEQFF. CDR3 nucleotides: TGCGCCAGCAGCTTGGAACAGGGGGTCGGCAATGAGCAGTTCTTC.

The rearrangement uses TRBV28 and TRBJ2-7; possibly TRBD1 for D (6 bases). Germline V gene sequence: CDR1 MDHEN, CDR2 SYDVKM. The V and J ends lost 5 bases and 5 bases respectively, with 19 bases between them. The CDR3 sequence is 15 residues long. The DNA of the CDR3 is TGTGCCAGCAGTCCCCCGGGCAGGGGTGTCGACGAGCAGTACTTC. It codes for CASSPPGRGVDEQYF.

The gene calls are TRBV30 and TRBJ1-3; no reliable D call. The germline V and J ends were trimmed by 2 bases and 0 bases, with 11 bases remaining between them. This CDR3 spans 15 amino acids. CDR1 and CDR2 from the germline V gene are GTSNPN and SVGIG (reference sequence). This CDR3 reads CAWSLGTVSGNTIYF. CDR3 bases: TGTGCCTGGAGTCTCGGCACAGTCTCTGGAAACACCATATATTTT.

The rearrangement joins TRBV6-1 to TRBJ2-6; D may be TRBD1 (6 bases). The V gene lost 8 bases and the J gene lost 3 bases, with 11 bases spanning the gap. Germline CDR1 reads MNHNS; CDR2 reads SASEGT. The CDR3 covers 14 residues. CDR3 nucleotide sequence: TGTGCCAGCCAATGGGGGCATGGGGCCAACGTCCTGACTTTC. The encoded protein is CASQWGHGANVLTF.

The chain employs TRBV28 and TRBJ1-2; D is uncertain. The CDR3 totals 13 residues. V was clipped by 5 bases and J by 2 bases, with 9 bases between them. The germline V gene has CDR1 MDHEN and CDR2 SYDVKM. In DNA, the CDR3 is TGTGCCAGCAGTCAGGACCAAAACTATGGCTACACCTTC. Translated, it gives CASSQDQNYGYTF.

This clonotype has just a few counts. This rearrangement joins TRBV6-2 or TRBV6-3 to TRBJ1-2; 7 bases line up with TRBD1. The V and J ends lost 9 bases and 7 bases, in that order; junction bases with no gene match: 26. The CDR3 runs to 18 residues. Germline CDR1 and CDR2: MNHEY and SVGEGT. The chain's CDR3 is CARADRVIGASLKTGYTF. The DNA for the CDR3 is TGTGCCAGGGCAGACAGGGTGATTGGAGCTAGTCTAAAAACTGGCTACACCTTC.

There are a few counts of this clonotype. The rearrangement joins TRBV10-3 to TRBJ1-2; 8 nucleotides line up with TRBD1. Germline V gives CDR1 ENHRY, CDR2 SYGVKD. Losses at the gene ends were 3 bases for V and 4 bases for J; bases not matched to a gene: 10. The CDR3 sequence is 16 residues long. CDR3 DNA: TGTGCCATCAGTGACGCCAACGGACAGGGCGGCTATGGCTACACCTTC. Protein product: CAISDANGQGGYGYTF.